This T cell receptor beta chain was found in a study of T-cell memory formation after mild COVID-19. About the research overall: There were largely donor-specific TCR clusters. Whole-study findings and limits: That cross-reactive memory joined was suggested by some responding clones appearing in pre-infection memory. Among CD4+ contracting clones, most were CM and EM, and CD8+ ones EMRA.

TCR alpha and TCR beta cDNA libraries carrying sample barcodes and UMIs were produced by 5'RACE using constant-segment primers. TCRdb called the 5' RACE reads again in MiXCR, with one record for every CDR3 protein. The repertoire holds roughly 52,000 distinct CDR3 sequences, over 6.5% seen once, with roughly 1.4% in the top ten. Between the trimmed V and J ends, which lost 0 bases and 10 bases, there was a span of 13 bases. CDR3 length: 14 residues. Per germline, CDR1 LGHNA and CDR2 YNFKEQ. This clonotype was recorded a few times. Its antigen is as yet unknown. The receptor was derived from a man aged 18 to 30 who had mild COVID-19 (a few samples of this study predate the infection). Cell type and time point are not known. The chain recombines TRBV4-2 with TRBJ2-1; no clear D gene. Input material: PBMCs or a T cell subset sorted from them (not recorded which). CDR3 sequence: CASSQDAHLGEQFF. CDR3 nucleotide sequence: TGTGCCAGCAGCCAAGATGCCCATTTAGGCGAGCAGTTCTTC.